Included here is one T cell receptor beta chain sequence, with context. This entry is derived from a study of CD8 T cells in Susac syndrome. For the study at large: Active disease was present in six of the sequenced Susac syndrome patients, whereas about 8 of them were in remission.

CDR1 and CDR2 from the germline V gene are MNHEY and SVGAGI. This CDR3 spans 12 amino acids. V was pared by 8 bases and J by 4 bases, with 11 bases between. RNA in amounts of roughly 0.5 to 1 ug was reverse transcribed with random hexamers. TCRdb re-called the immunoSEQ multiplex PCR reads through MiXCR, storing one row per CDR3 protein. The sample records about 190,000 distinct CDR3 sequences, 90% to 96% being singletons. The TCR originated in a human donor with Susac syndrome. The chain joins TRBV6-5 to TRBJ2-5; D unclear. The sample was CD4+ T cells from PBMCs. CDR3 sequence (DNA): TGTGCCAGCTCCCAGTACCCAGAGACCCAGTACTTC. It translates to CASSQYPETQYF.